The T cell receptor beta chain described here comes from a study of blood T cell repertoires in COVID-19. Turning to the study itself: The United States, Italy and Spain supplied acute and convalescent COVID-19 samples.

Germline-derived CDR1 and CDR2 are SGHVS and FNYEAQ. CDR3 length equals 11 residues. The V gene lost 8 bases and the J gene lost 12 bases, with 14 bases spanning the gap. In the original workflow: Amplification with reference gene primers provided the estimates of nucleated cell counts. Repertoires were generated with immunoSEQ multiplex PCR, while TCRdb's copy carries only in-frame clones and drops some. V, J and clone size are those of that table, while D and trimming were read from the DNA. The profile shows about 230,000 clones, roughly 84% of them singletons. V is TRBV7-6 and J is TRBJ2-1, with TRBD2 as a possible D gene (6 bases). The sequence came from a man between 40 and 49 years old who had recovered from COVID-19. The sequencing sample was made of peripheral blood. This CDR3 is CASGTQVGQFF. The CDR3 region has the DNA TGTGCCAGCGGGACTCAGGTTGGGCAGTTCTTC.